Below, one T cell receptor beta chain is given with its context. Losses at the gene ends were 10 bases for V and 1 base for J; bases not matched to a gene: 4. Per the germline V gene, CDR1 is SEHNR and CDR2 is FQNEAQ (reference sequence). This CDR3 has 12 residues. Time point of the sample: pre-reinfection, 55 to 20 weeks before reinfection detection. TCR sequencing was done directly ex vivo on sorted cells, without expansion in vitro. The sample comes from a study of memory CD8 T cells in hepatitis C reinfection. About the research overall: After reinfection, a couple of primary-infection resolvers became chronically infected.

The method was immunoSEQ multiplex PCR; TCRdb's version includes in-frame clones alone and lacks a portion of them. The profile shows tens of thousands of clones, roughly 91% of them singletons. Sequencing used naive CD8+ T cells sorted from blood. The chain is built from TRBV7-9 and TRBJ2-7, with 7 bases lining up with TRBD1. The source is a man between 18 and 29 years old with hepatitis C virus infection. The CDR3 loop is CATSGQSYEQYF. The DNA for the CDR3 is TGTGCCACCTCGGGACAGTCCTACGAGCAGTACTTC.